One sample yielded the 30 T cell receptor beta chains listed below, sequenced in a study of graft-versus-host responses after intestinal transplantation. Their antigen targets remain unknown. The method was immunoSEQ multiplex PCR; TCRdb's version includes in-frame clones alone and lacks a portion of them. The data hold 80,000 to 100,000 clones, with approximately 90% observed a single time. The sample in question was unstimulated CD4+ T cells sorted from spleen or lymph node cells, obtained before intestinal transplant. These receptors came from a human donor who received an intestinal transplant.

The chain is built from TRBV5-1 and TRBJ2-5; 9 bases align to TRBD1. Looked up from germline, CDR1 is SGHRS and CDR2 is YFSETQ. The CDR3 spans 17 residues. With V trimmed by 1 base and J by 4 bases, 11 bases remained unmatched. Written as DNA, the CDR3 is TGCGCCAGCAGCTTGCCCGACACAGGGGGCGCGTCAGAGACCCAGTACTTC. It translates to CASSLPDTGGASETQYF.

The chain has TRBV30 and TRBJ1-2; tentative D call: TRBD1 (5 bases). The V end lost 4 bases, the J end lost 8 bases, and 23 bases lay between the germline ends. The germline gives CDR1 GTSNPN, CDR2 SVGIG (reference sequence). CDR3 length equals 15 residues. CDR3 coding DNA: TGTGCCTGGATTAACCTAGGGAGGGGAGGAGAGGGCTACACCTTC. Translating it yields CAWINLGRGGEGYTF.

This clone was detected only once. CDR3 sequence: CASSLGAGVPYNEQFF. Here the CDR3 DNA reads TGCGCCAGCAGCTTGGGGGCGGGAGTGCCGTACAATGAGCAGTTCTTC. The chain couples TRBV5-1 to TRBJ2-1; 7 bases are shared with TRBD2. This CDR3 is 16 amino acids long. Trimming cost V 0 bases and J 4 bases; bases outside gene matches: 7. The germline V gene encodes CDR1 SGHRS and CDR2 YFSETQ.

The V and J genes are TRBV28 and TRBJ1-6, with TRBD1 matching over 7 bases. From germline, CDR1 is MDHEN and CDR2 SYDVKM. With V trimmed by 11 bases and J by 5 bases, 9 bases remained unmatched. The CDR3 runs 14 residues. As DNA, the CDR3 is TGTGCCTCCAAGACAGGGTCCCATAATTCACCCCTCCACTTT. This gives the protein CASKTGSHNSPLHF.

The CDR3 region has the DNA TGCGCCAGCAGCGCGGAAGGGGATGAGCAGTTCTTC. It specifies CASSAEGDEQFF. This chain joins TRBV5-1 and TRBJ2-1; TRBD1 is a possible D gene (5 bases). Between the trimmed V and J ends, which lost 4 bases and 8 bases, there was a span of 10 bases. Germline CDR1 SGHRS, CDR2 YFSETQ. CDR3 length: 12 residues.

The chain carries TRBV6-4 and TRBJ2-3; D call uncertain. The germline V and J ends were trimmed by 11 bases and 2 bases, with 2 bases remaining between them. CDR1 and CDR2 from the germline V gene are MRHNA and SNTAGT. This CDR3 has 9 residues. For the CDR3, the DNA is TGTGCCTACACAGATACGCAGTATTTT. Translating it yields CAYTDTQYF.

The V gene is TRBV5-1, the J gene TRBJ2-3, with 10 bases that match TRBD2. Germline CDR1 reads SGHRS; CDR2 reads YFSETQ. V was clipped by 4 bases and J by 3 bases; unmatched bases: 26. This CDR3 has 22 amino acids. CDR3 sequence reads: CASSMGSFFVSASGSTTDTQYF. The CDR3 coding sequence is TGCGCCAGCAGCATGGGGTCTTTCTTTGTGTCGGCTAGCGGGAGCACGACAGATACGCAGTATTTT.

The chain uses TRBV4-2 and TRBJ2-1; a possible D gene is TRBD2 (6 bases). Germline CDR1 LGHNA, CDR2 YNFKEQ. Trimming took off 0 bases at V and 5 bases at J, with 20 bases between the two ends. The CDR3 length is 18 residues. In DNA, the CDR3 is TGTGCCAGCAGCCAAGATAACAGGTTTGACGGGAGAAACAATGAGCAGTTCTTC. It specifies CASSQDNRFDGRNNEQFF.

V gene TRBV5-1 combines with J gene TRBJ2-6, with 8 nucleotides matching TRBD1. From germline, CDR1 is SGHRS and CDR2 YFSETQ. The CDR3 is 18 residues long. Germline trimming cut 0 bases from V and 2 bases from J; bases unmatched to any gene: 7. The CDR3 region has the DNA TGCGCCAGCAGCTTGGAGCAGGGGGCGGTAGCTGGGGCCAACGTCCTGACTTTC. Translated, it gives CASSLEQGAVAGANVLTF.

A single count supports this clone. An end of the junction does not agree with germline; a read error may underlie this. J is TRBJ1-1 and V is TRBV30, with D uncertain. CDR1 is GTSNPN, CDR2 SVGIG, per germline (reference sequence). The CDR3 length is 12 residues. CDR3 DNA: TGTGCCCGGAGTGCGGGGAAAACTGAAGCTTTCTTT. Protein product: CARSAGKTEAFF.

The chain has TRBV5-4 and TRBJ1-3; D not certain. The CDR3 is 15 amino acids. V gave up 5 bases and J gave up 4 bases, with 16 bases separating them. Per the germline V gene, CDR1 is SGHNT and CDR2 is YYREEE (reference sequence). This CDR3 is CASSQLGPGGNTIYF. The CDR3 coding sequence is TGTGCCAGCAGTCAACTAGGGCCGGGAGGAAACACCATATATTTT.

The J gene is TRBJ2-1, the V gene TRBV28, with 14 bases that match TRBD2. CDR1 MDHEN and CDR2 SYDVKM come from the germline V gene. Trimming took 8 bases from V and 8 from J; bases not matched to a gene: 8. This CDR3 is built from 15 residues. The CDR3 DNA is TGTGCCAGCCTGACTAGCGGGAGGGGATGGCATGAGCAGTTCTTC. This gives the protein CASLTSGRGWHEQFF.

This rearrangement joins TRBV11-2 to TRBJ2-5; D remains ambiguous. In germline, CDR1 is SGHAT, CDR2 FQNNGV. There are 14 residues in the CDR3. The V end lost 5 bases, the J end lost 0 bases, and 10 bases lay between the germline ends. The CDR3 region has the DNA TGTGCCAGCAGCAGAACAGTGTACCAAGAGACCCAGTACTTC. It specifies CASSRTVYQETQYF.

J is TRBJ1-1 and V is TRBV27, with D perhaps TRBD1 (6 bases). Germline loops: CDR1 MNHEY, CDR2 SMNVEV (reference sequence). Trimming cost V 3 bases and J 11 bases, with 16 bases left between them. This CDR3 has 13 residues. CDR3 in amino acids: CASSFSGQTKAFF. CDR3 sequence (DNA): TGTGCCAGCAGTTTCTCCGGACAGACGAAGGCTTTCTTT.

The chain has TRBV2 and TRBJ2-1; 9 positions agree with TRBD1. V lost 9 bases, J lost 6 bases, and 6 bases stayed unmatched. Germline lookup yields CDR1 SNHLY and CDR2 FYNNEI. The CDR3 totals 13 residues. CDR3 DNA sequence: TGTGCCAGTTCGGGACAGGGTGCCAATGAGCAGTTCTTC. Translation: CASSGQGANEQFF.

In this sample, this clone turned up once. The V and J genes are TRBV10-3 and TRBJ2-2; TRBD2 matches at 13 bases. Germline CDR1 ENHRY, CDR2 SYGVKD. Unmatched junction bases numbered 0, after V lost 4 bases and J lost 1 base. The CDR3 runs 16 residues. Written as DNA, the CDR3 is TGTGCCATCAGTGGACTAGCGGGAGGGAACACCGGGGAGCTGTTTTTT. As protein: CAISGLAGGNTGELFF.

This clone was seen once. The genes are TRBV14 and TRBJ1-1; 7 bases line up with TRBD1. The V segment lost 4 bases and the J segment 1 base; nucleotides outside the gene matches: 6. CDR3 size: 15 residues. Germline V gene lookup returns CDR1 SGHDN and CDR2 FVKESK. The CDR3 bases are TGTGCCAGCAGCCTAGACAGGGCAAGGAACACTGAAGCTTTCTTT. Its protein is CASSLDRARNTEAFF. Variable domain in full (rest from reference TRBV14 and TRBJ1-1): EAGVTQFPSHSVIEKGQTVTLRCDPISGHDNLYWYRRVMGKEIKFLLHFVKESKQDESGMPNNRFLAERTGGTYSTLKVQPAELEDSGVYFCASSLDRARNTEAFFGQGTRLTVV.

This chain joins TRBV4-2 and TRBJ2-5, with D perhaps TRBD2 (5 bases). From germline, CDR1 is LGHNA and CDR2 YNFKEQ. The CDR3 consists of 17 residues. Trimming stripped 4 bases from V and 1 base from J, with 19 bases between. This CDR3 is CASSPNGGRRAQETQYF. CDR3 DNA sequence: TGTGCCAGCAGCCCCAACGGCGGGCGTCGGGCCCAAGAGACCCAGTACTTC.

The CDR3 sequence: CASSPTGTGEVFGGNTIYF. CDR3 coding DNA: TGTGCCAGCAGCCCCACGGGGACAGGGGAGGTCTTCGGTGGAAACACCATATATTTT. The chain carries TRBV7-2 and TRBJ1-3, with 10 nucleotides matching TRBD1. V was clipped by 5 bases and J by 3 bases; unmatched bases: 16. Germline CDR1 and CDR2: SGHTA and FQGNSA. CDR3 size: 19 residues. The variable domain in full, with the rest retrieved from reference TRBV7-2 and TRBJ1-3, is GAGVSQSPSNKVTEKGKDVELRCDPISGHTALYWYRQSLGQGLEFLIYFQGNSAPDKSGLPSDRFSAERTGGSVSTLTIQRTQQEDSAVYLCASSPTGTGEVFGGNTIYFGEGSWLTVV.

The V call is TRBV7-9, the J call TRBJ1-6; unclear D gene. Germline V lookup: CDR1 SEHNR, CDR2 FQNEAQ (reference sequence). V gave up 3 bases and J gave up 0 bases, with 12 bases separating them. CDR3 length: 17 residues. CDR3 sequence (DNA): TGTGCCAGCAGCTTCATACAGAGTAGCTCCTATAATTCACCCCTCCACTTT. Protein: CASSFIQSSSYNSPLHF.

The rearrangement links TRBV19 to TRBJ2-1, with 12 bases aligning to TRBD2. CDR3 length: 15 residues. V dropped 10 bases and J dropped 0; count of bases not matched to a gene: 4. Germline V gene sequence: CDR1 LNHDA, CDR2 SQIVND (reference sequence). CDR3 sequence reads: CATRGLAGSYNEQFF. CDR3 DNA sequence: TGTGCCACCCGGGGACTAGCGGGCTCCTACAATGAGCAGTTCTTC.

This clone was seen a handful of times. The CDR3 DNA reads TGTGCCAGCAGTTGGCAGGCGAGTCTGAACACTGAAGCTTTCTTT. It yields the protein CASSWQASLNTEAFF. The rearrangement links TRBV6-5 to TRBJ1-1, with no clear D. The CDR3 sequence is 15 residues long. CDR1 is MNHEY and CDR2 is SVGAGI in the germline V gene. V lost 4 bases to trimming and J lost 0 bases, with 12 bases between them.

The chain uses TRBV5-6 and TRBJ2-1; the D is unclear. Germline values: CDR1 SGHDT, CDR2 YYEEEE. V shed 2 bases and J shed 9 bases, with 15 bases lying between them. The CDR3 length is 14 residues. CDR3 DNA: TGTGCCAGCAGCTTATTTGTGCCGGGTCGTGAGCAGTTCTTC. Translated: CASSLFVPGREQFF.

The rearrangement links TRBV18 to TRBJ2-7; 7 nucleotides match TRBD2. The CDR3 loop spans 14 amino acids. Germline lookup yields CDR1 KGHSH and CDR2 LQKENI. V was pared by 2 bases and J by 3 bases, with 4 bases of the junction left unmatched. In DNA, the CDR3 is TGTGCCAGCTCACCAACCGGACTAGACTACGAGCAGTACTTC. Protein sequence: CASSPTGLDYEQYF.

V is TRBV4-2 and J is TRBJ1-2; maybe TRBD1 (6 bases). The CDR3 has 15 residues. Germline V gives CDR1 LGHNA, CDR2 YNFKEQ. Trimming stripped 1 base from V and 7 bases from J, with 16 bases between. The CDR3 nucleotides are TGTGCCAGCAGCCAAGTAGGGGGAACAGGGCTTGGCTACACCTTC. It codes for CASSQVGGTGLGYTF.

The chain links TRBV4-2 to TRBJ2-4; D might be TRBD2 (6 bases). V lost 1 base to trimming and J lost 7 bases, with 11 bases between them. The CDR3 is 14 residues long. Germline V gives CDR1 LGHNA, CDR2 YNFKEQ. This chain's CDR3 is CASSQAGGINIQYF. In DNA form, the CDR3 reads TGTGCCAGCAGCCAAGCCGGCGGGATTAACATTCAGTACTTC.

CDR3 DNA sequence: TGTGCAAGTCGCCCTAGACTGCTAGCGGGAGCGGAAACCGGGGAGCTGTTTTTT. This gives the protein CASRPRLLAGAETGELFF. This sequence joins TRBV12-2 and TRBJ2-2; TRBD2, the table's D call, was not compared with the DNA. TRBV12-2 is a pseudogene. The CDR3 is 18 residues long.

This chain joins TRBV28 and TRBJ1-1; 9 nucleotides line up with TRBD1. Trimming cost V 5 bases and J 3 bases; bases outside gene matches: 7. CDR1 MDHEN and CDR2 SYDVKM come from the germline V gene. CDR3 length equals 15 residues. The CDR3 nucleotides read TGTGCCAGCAGTCAACTGACAGGGGGAGACACTGAAGCTTTCTTT. Translation: CASSQLTGGDTEAFF.

This clone occurred once. The genes are TRBV18 and TRBJ1-4, with D maybe TRBD1 (6 bases). This CDR3 region has 16 residues. Germline V gives CDR1 KGHSH, CDR2 LQKENI. V was trimmed by 4 bases and J by 8 bases, leaving 20 bases between them. DNA of the CDR3: TGTGCCAGCTCACAAAGACAGATAGCCCAGGGGGAAAAACTGTTTTTT. This encodes CASSQRQIAQGEKLFF.

This clone is a singleton in its sample. The rearrangement links TRBV19 to TRBJ2-3; 7 bases agree with TRBD2. The germline gives CDR1 LNHDA, CDR2 SQIVND (reference sequence). Unmatched junction bases numbered 11, after V lost 5 bases and J lost 3 bases. The CDR3 loop spans 16 amino acids. CDR3 in DNA: TGTGCCAGTAGTCGTTATACTGGGGGGGGGACAGATACGCAGTATTTT. Protein: CASSRYTGGGTDTQYF.